The rows below give T cell receptor beta chains drawn from one sample of a study of T cell responses to AZD1222 COVID-19 vaccine. Sequencing was performed with immunoSEQ multiplex PCR; in TCRdb, only in-frame clones are kept and a portion is missing. The sample records about 130,000 clones, 90% being singletons. The sequencing here drew on peripheral blood, taken on day 0 of AZD1222 vaccination. These receptors were taken from an adult in good health. Both conserved end residues are part of each CDR3. The D gene is left open where the match is weak. Clone size appears in some rows only: once, few, many, or a class for an expanded clone.

j_call,clone_size,d_call,v_call,cdr3_aa,cdr3_nt
TRBJ1-5,-,-,TRBV19,CASSIGGGPGQPQHF,TGTGCCAGTAGTATAGGAGGGGGGCCTGGGCAGCCCCAGCATTTT
TRBJ2-1,-,TRBD2,TRBV6-2/TRBV6-3,CASSLVGSGGGEQFF,TGTGCCAGCAGCCTCGTTGGTAGCGGGGGTGGTGAGCAGTTCTTC
TRBJ2-7,-,TRBD2,TRBV4-3,CASSLGLAGGTYEQYF,TGCGCCAGCAGCCTAGGGTTAGCGGGGGGGACCTACGAGCAGTACTTC
TRBJ1-2,-,TRBD1,TRBV14,CASSQDLETGYGYTF,TGTGCCAGCAGCCAAGATCTGGAGACAGGGTATGGCTACACCTTC
TRBJ2-4,-,-,TRBV14,CASSQDRIGIQYF,TGTGCCAGCAGCCAAGATCGTATAGGAATTCAGTACTTC
TRBJ2-5,-,-,TRBV19,CASSPGTPQTTQYF,TGTGCCAGTAGTCCCGGGACTCCCCAAACGACCCAGTACTTC
TRBJ1-1,-,-,TRBV5-1,CASSLGPVNTEAFF,TGCGCCAGCAGCTTGGGCCCAGTGAACACTGAAGCTTTCTTT
TRBJ1-3,-,-,TRBV6-5,CASSKAGNTIYF,TGTGCCAGCAGTAAGGCAGGAAACACCATATATTTT
TRBJ1-2,-,-,TRBV2,CASGPLGYTF,TGTGCCAGCGGGCCCCTTGGCTACACCTTC
TRBJ2-7,-,-,TRBV2,CASSDQANSYEQYF,TGTGCCAGCAGTGACCAGGCCAACTCCTACGAGCAGTACTTC
TRBJ1-5,-,-,TRBV6-2/TRBV6-3,CASSYSSRGRQPQHF,TGTGCCAGCAGTTACTCGAGTCGGGGTCGGCAGCCCCAGCATTTT
TRBJ2-1,-,-,TRBV27,CASSSIMRPDEQFF,TGTGCCAGCAGTTCGATTATGAGACCGGATGAGCAGTTCTTC
TRBJ1-3,-,TRBD1,TRBV4-3,CASSLGTGSGNTIYF,TGCGCCAGCAGCCTAGGGACAGGCTCTGGAAACACCATATATTTT
TRBJ1-6,few,-,TRBV18,CASSPDGSYNSPLHF,TGTGCCAGCTCACCCGACGGTTCCTATAATTCACCCCTCCACTTT
TRBJ1-2,-,-,TRBV7-8,CASSLGGWGSGYGYTF,TGTGCCAGCAGCTTAGGAGGTTGGGGTTCAGGCTATGGCTACACCTTC
TRBJ1-6,-,TRBD1,TRBV30,CAGETGGNSPLHF,TGTGCCGGAGAAACAGGGGGCAATTCACCCCTCCACTTT
TRBJ2-7,once,-,TRBV9,CASSAQISYEQYF,TGTGCCAGCAGCGCACAGATCTCCTACGAGCAGTACTTC
TRBJ2-5,-,-,TRBV5-6,CASTLPRTVQETQYF,TGTGCCAGCACTCTTCCAAGGACGGTCCAAGAGACCCAGTACTTC
TRBJ1-2,-,-,TRBV4-3,CASSQDQDSTYGYTF,TGCGCCAGCAGCCAAGATCAGGATTCCACCTATGGCTACACCTTC
TRBJ2-7,-,TRBD1,TRBV28,CASRPGQGGYEQYF,TGTGCCAGCAGACCGGGACAGGGTGGCTACGAGCAGTACTTC
TRBJ2-7,-,-,TRBV27,CASSSLVGHFGYEQYF,TGTGCCAGCAGTTCGCTTGTGGGGCATTTCGGGTACGAGCAGTACTTC
TRBJ2-1,once,-,TRBV4-3,CASSQEGSSASKTGQFF,TGCGCCAGCAGCCAAGAAGGGAGTAGCGCCTCGAAAACTGGGCAGTTCTTC
TRBJ2-5,-,-,TRBV6-5,CASSYVAGQETQYF,TGTGCCAGCAGTTACGTGGCAGGACAGGAGACCCAGTACTTC
TRBJ2-5,-,-,TRBV10-1,CASSGGSQETQYF,TGCGCCAGCAGTGGGGGCAGCCAAGAGACCCAGTACTTC
TRBJ2-7,-,-,TRBV21-1,CASSKGCQWGLLYEQYF,TGTGCCAGCAGCAAAGGGTGCCAGTGGGGCTTACTCTACGAGCAGTACTTC
TRBJ1-1,-,TRBD1,TRBV6-5,CASSPTGGTEAFF,TGTGCCAGCAGTCCTACAGGGGGCACTGAAGCTTTCTTT
TRBJ1-5,-,-,TRBV3-1/TRBV3-2,CASSHWGGSQPQHF,TGTGCCAGCAGCCATTGGGGGGGTTCCCAGCCCCAGCATTTT
TRBJ1-2,-,-,TRBV7-9,CASSLLVGLYGYTF,TGTGCCAGCAGCTTACTGGTAGGGCTGTATGGCTACACCTTC
TRBJ1-1,-,-,TRBV2,CASRFGLNTEAFF,TGTGCCAGCAGGTTTGGCCTGAACACTGAAGCTTTCTTT
TRBJ1-1,-,TRBD1,TRBV2,CASSERTGGWAFF,TGTGCCAGCAGTGAAAGGACAGGGGGCTGGGCTTTCTTT
TRBJ1-6,-,TRBD1,TRBV6-5,CASKEPGQGYSPLHF,TGTGCCAGCAAAGAGCCGGGACAGGGCTATTCACCCCTCCACTTT
TRBJ1-1,-,-,TRBV28,CASRRPRGGEGTEAFF,TGTGCCAGCAGGCGGCCCAGGGGCGGGGAGGGCACTGAAGCTTTCTTT
TRBJ2-1,once,TRBD2,TRBV4-2,CASSQVAGGPSYNEQFF,TGTGCCAGCAGCCAAGTAGCGGGGGGCCCTTCCTACAATGAGCAGTTCTTC
TRBJ2-5,once,-,TRBV19,CASSIMGETQYF,TGTGCCAGTAGTATCATGGGGGAGACCCAGTACTTC
TRBJ2-7,-,-,TRBV5-4,CASSLAGPLINEQYF,TGTGCCAGCAGCTTGGCCGGACCCCTAATCAACGAGCAGTACTTC
TRBJ1-2,-,-,TRBV19,CASSSGTGNYGYTF,TGTGCCAGTAGTTCCGGGACGGGGAACTATGGCTACACCTTC
TRBJ2-2,-,-,TRBV4-3,CASSQQGLAGELFF,TGCGCCAGCAGCCAACAGGGGTTGGCCGGGGAGCTGTTTTTT
TRBJ2-5,-,-,TRBV9,CASSVLGTQETQYF,TGTGCCAGCAGCGTACTAGGGACCCAAGAGACCCAGTACTTC
TRBJ1-1,-,-,TRBV7-8,CASSLDSGTGALVGAFF,TGTGCCAGCAGCTTAGATAGTGGTACAGGCGCTTTGGTTGGGGCTTTCTTT
TRBJ2-3,-,TRBD2,TRBV7-3,CASSAPGLGGDTQYF,TGTGCCAGCAGCGCCCCGGGACTAGGGGGAGATACGCAGTATTTT
TRBJ1-2,-,-,TRBV19,CASSILGINYGYTF,TGTGCCAGTAGTATTTTAGGGATCAACTATGGCTACACCTTC
TRBJ2-3,-,TRBD1,TRBV11-1,CASNGQGRSDTQYF,TGTGCCAGCAACGGACAGGGGAGATCAGATACGCAGTATTTT
TRBJ1-5,once,TRBD1,TRBV28,CASSISGQGLRQPQHF,TGTGCCAGCAGTATTTCCGGACAGGGTTTGCGGCAGCCCCAGCATTTT
TRBJ1-6,few,-,TRBV28,CASSQTVYNSPLHF,TGTGCCAGCAGCCAAACAGTGTATAATTCACCCCTCCACTTT
TRBJ1-1,-,TRBD1,TRBV4-3,CASSLRQGRTGSEAFF,TGCGCCAGCAGCCTGCGACAGGGACGAACAGGATCTGAAGCTTTCTTT
TRBJ2-2,-,TRBD1,TRBV25-1,CASRFPLPYRGRTGELFF,TGTGCCAGCAGATTCCCGCTCCCGTACAGGGGGCGTACCGGGGAGCTGTTTTTT
TRBJ1-4,-,TRBD1,TRBV9,CASSVGTGGWANEKLFF,TGTGCCAGCAGCGTGGGCACAGGGGGTTGGGCTAATGAAAAACTGTTTTTT